This T cell receptor (beta chain) appears in the sequencing data of a study of OX40 agonist ivuxolimab in advanced cancers. The CDR3 is 13 amino acids. J lost 7 bases, V lost 5 bases, and 8 bases had no gene match. Per the germline V gene, CDR1 is LNHDA and CDR2 is SQIVND (reference sequence). The table lists this clone with a count of one. Only in-frame clones appear in the TCRdb table, and some are missing; sequencing was by immunoSEQ multiplex PCR. There are fewer than 55,000 clones in the sample; roughly nine tenths occur only once, and around 15% lies in the top ten. The receptor was derived from an adult with an advanced solid tumor such as melanoma, head and neck, liver or kidney cancer. The chain joins TRBV19 to TRBJ2-7, with 7 bases matching TRBD1. The specimen was CD4+ or CD8+ T cells sorted from blood, collected in a trial of the OX40 agonist ivuxolimab. CDR3 loop: CASSSDPGGEQYF. For the CDR3, the DNA is TGTGCCAGTAGTTCGGACCCAGGGGGAGAGCAGTACTTC. The full variable domain, with the rest looked up from reference TRBV19 and TRBJ2-7, is DGGITQSPKYLFRKEGQNVTLSCEQNLNHDAMYWYRQDPGQGLRLIYYSQIVNDFQKGDIAEGYSVSREKKESFPLTVTSAQKNPTAFYLCASSSDPGGEQYFGPGTRLTVT.